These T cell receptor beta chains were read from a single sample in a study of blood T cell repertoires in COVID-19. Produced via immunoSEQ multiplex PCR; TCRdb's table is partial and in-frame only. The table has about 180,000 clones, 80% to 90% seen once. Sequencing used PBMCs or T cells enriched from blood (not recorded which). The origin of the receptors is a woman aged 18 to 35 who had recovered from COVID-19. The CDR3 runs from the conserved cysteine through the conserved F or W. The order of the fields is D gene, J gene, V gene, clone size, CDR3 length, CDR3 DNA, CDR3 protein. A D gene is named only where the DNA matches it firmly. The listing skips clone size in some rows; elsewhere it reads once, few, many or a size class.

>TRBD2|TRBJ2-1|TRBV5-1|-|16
TGCGCCAGCAGCCCCAGTGGACTAGCGGGGATGAATGAGCAGTTCTTC
CASSPSGLAGMNEQFF
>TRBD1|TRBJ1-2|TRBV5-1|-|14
TGCGCCAGCAGCTCGGACAGGGGGCGTAGAGGCTACACCTTC
CASSSDRGRRGYTF
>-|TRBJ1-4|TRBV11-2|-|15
TGTGCCAGCAGCTGGGAGCCAATCAGAGATGAAAAACTGTTTTTT
CASSWEPIRDEKLFF
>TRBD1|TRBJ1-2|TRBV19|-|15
TGTGCCAGTAGCCAAGGACAGGGGAGTAGGTATGGCTACACCTTC
CASSQGQGSRYGYTF
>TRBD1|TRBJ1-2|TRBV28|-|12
TGTGCCAGCAGTGGGACAGCTCTAAGCTACACCTTC
CASSGTALSYTF
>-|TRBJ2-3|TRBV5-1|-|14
TGCGCCAGCAGCTCCGCCCCTAGTGCAGATACGCAGTATTTT
CASSSAPSADTQYF
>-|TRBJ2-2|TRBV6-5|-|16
TGTGCCAGCAGTTCCCTACGCCCCTATGCGTCCGGGGAGCTGTTTTTT
CASSSLRPYASGELFF
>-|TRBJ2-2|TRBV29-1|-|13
TGCAGCGTCGCCTTGTCGAGTACCGGGGAGCTGTTTTTT
CSVALSSTGELFF
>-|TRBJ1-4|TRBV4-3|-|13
TGCGCCAGCAGCCAAGACGAGGATGAAAAACTGTTTTTT
CASSQDEDEKLFF
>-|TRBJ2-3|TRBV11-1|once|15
TGTGCCAGCAGCCGAGACCTAGCCGGCACAGATACGCAGTATTTT
CASSRDLAGTDTQYF
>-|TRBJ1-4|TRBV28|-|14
TGTGCCAGCAGTTTGCGAACAACTAATGAAAAACTGTTTTTT
CASSLRTTNEKLFF
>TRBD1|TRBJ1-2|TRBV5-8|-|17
TGTGCCAGCAGCTTGGTTCCCGGGACAGGGGGAAGCTATGGCTACACCTTC
CASSLVPGTGGSYGYTF
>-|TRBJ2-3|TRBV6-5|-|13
TGTGCCAGCACCCGGACTAGCACAGATACGCAGTATTTT
CASTRTSTDTQYF
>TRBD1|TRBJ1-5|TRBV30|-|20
TGTGCCTGGGGGTGGGGAACTAGCGGGCGACGGACAGGGAGCAATCAGCCCCAGCATTTT
CAWGWGTSGRRTGSNQPQHF
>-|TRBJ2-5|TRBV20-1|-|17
TGCAGTGCTAGTTGGCCGCTAGCGAACCCATTCCAAGAGACCCAGTACTTC
CSASWPLANPFQETQYF
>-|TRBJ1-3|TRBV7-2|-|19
TGTGCCAGCAGCTCCCCGCTCTTAGGACACCGCCTCTCTGGAAACACCATATATTTT
CASSSPLLGHRLSGNTIYF
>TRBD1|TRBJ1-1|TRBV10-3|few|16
TGTGCCATCAGGGACCCGTACAGGGGGATGAACACTGAAGCTTTCTTT
CAIRDPYRGMNTEAFF
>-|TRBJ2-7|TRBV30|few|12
TGTGCCTGTAGCCGGGAGAGAGACGAGCAGTACTTC
CACSRERDEQYF
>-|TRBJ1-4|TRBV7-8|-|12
TGTGCCAGCAGCTTAGTTGAGGGAAAACTGTTTTTT
CASSLVEGKLFF
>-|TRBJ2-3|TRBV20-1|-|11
TGCAGTGCCGTAATTGCAGATACGCAGTATTTT
CSAVIADTQYF
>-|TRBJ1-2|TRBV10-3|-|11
TGTGCCATCAGTGAGTCGAGGGAGAAGACCTTC
CAISESREKTF
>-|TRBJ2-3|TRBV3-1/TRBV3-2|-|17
TGTGCCAGCAGCCCCCGATTGGGCGCCAGCGGAACAGATACGCAGTATTTT
CASSPRLGASGTDTQYF
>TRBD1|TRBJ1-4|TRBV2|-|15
TGTGCCAGCACCAATCCGACAGGGCCTGGTGAAAAACTGTTTTTT
CASTNPTGPGEKLFF
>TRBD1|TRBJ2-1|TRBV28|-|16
TGTGCCAGCAGTTTATTGGACAGGGCCAACTACAATGAGCAGTTCTTC
CASSLLDRANYNEQFF
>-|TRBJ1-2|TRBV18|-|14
TGTGCCAGCTCTCTCGTGCAGGATTCCCATGGCTACACCTTC
CASSLVQDSHGYTF
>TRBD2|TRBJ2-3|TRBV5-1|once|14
TGCGCCAGCAGCCCCCTACAAAGCGGGGGCGGGCAGTATTTT
CASSPLQSGGGQYF
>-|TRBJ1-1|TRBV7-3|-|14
TGTGCCAGCAGCTTAACGAGAGGGAACACTGAAGCTTTCTTT
CASSLTRGNTEAFF
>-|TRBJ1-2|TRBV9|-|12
TGTGCCAGCAGCGTAGGCGGGGTTGGCTACACCTTC
CASSVGGVGYTF
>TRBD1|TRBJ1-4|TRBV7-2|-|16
TGTGCCAGCAGCTTAGATAGGGGGCCCGCTAATGAAAAACTGTTTTTT
CASSLDRGPANEKLFF
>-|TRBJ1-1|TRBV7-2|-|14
TGTGCCAGCAGCTTAGAGAGCGGGAACACTGAAGCTTTCTTT
CASSLESGNTEAFF
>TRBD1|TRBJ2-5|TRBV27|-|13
TGTGCCACCACGAGGGCAGGGGGTGAGACCCAGTACTTC
CATTRAGGETQYF
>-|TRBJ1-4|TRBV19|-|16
TGTGCCAGTAACGGGGTGAAGCAAGGGACTAATGAAAAACTGTTTTTT
CASNGVKQGTNEKLFF
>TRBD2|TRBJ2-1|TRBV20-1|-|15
TGCAGTGCTAGTGGACTAGCGGGAGTTGGAGATGAGCAGTTCTTC
CSASGLAGVGDEQFF
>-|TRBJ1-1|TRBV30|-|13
TGTGCCGGACATTGGGCGGTGAACACTGAAGCTTTCTTT
CAGHWAVNTEAFF